This T cell receptor beta chain derives from a study of neurological immune-mediated disorders. There are a few counts of this clonotype. TCRdb reprocessed the 5' RACE reads via MiXCR and lists one record per CDR3 protein. The sample includes roughly 70,000 distinct CDR3 sequences, around 5% of them seen just once. Losses at the gene ends were 6 bases for V and 4 bases for J; bases not matched to a gene: 5. In germline, CDR1 is MNHEY, CDR2 SVGEGT. This CDR3 region has 13 residues. This TCR was sampled from a woman aged 65 to 85 with multiple sclerosis. Sequenced material: PBMCs. This chain joins TRBV6-2 or TRBV6-3 and TRBJ2-7; TRBD1 matches 8 bases. The CDR3 bases are TGTGCCAGCAGCCGGGACAGGACTTACGAGCAGTACTTC. It yields the protein CASSRDRTYEQYF.